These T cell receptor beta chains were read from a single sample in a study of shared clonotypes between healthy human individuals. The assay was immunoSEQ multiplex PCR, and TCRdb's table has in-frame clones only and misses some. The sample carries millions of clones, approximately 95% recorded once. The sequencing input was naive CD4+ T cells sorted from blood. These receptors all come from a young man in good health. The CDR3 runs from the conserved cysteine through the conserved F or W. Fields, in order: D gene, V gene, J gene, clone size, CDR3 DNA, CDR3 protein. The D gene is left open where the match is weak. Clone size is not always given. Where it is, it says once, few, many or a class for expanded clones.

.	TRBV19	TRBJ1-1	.	TGTGCCAGTAGTACGAAGGTGGAAACTGAAGCTTTCTTT	CASSTKVETEAFF
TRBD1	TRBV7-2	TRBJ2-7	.	TGTGCCAGCGGGGTAGACAGGGTATCCTACGAGCAGTACTTC	CASGVDRVSYEQYF
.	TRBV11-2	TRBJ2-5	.	TGTGCCAGCAGGGAAGAGACCCAGTACTTC	CASREETQYF
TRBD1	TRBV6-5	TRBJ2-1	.	TGTGCCAGCAGCCGGGGACAGGGGAACAATGAGCAGTTCTTC	CASSRGQGNNEQFF
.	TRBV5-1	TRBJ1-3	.	TGCGCCAGCAGCTTGGGGGCGGCCTCTGGAAACACCATATATTTT	CASSLGAASGNTIYF
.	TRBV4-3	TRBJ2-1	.	TGCGCCAGCAGCCAAGATGAAAGGGATGAGCAGTTCTTC	CASSQDERDEQFF
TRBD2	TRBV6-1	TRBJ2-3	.	TGTGCCAGCAGTGAAGGACTAGCGGGCGCCCAGGGTGGCACAGATACGCAGTATTTT	CASSEGLAGAQGGTDTQYF
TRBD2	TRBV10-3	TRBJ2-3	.	TGTGCCATCAGTGAGTCTAGGGCGGGGGGGCAAGATACGCAGTATTTT	CAISESRAGGQDTQYF
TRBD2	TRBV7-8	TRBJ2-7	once	TGTGCCAGCGAGGCCGGGGGGTACCAAGGGCGCTACGAGCAGTACTTC	CASEAGGYQGRYEQYF
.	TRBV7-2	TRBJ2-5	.	TGTGCCAGCAGCTCGAGGCGGGCGCCCGAGACCCAGTACTTC	CASSSRRAPETQYF
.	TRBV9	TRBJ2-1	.	TGTGCCAGCAGCGTAGGCGCAGGGACCCTATGGGATGAGCAGTTCTTC	CASSVGAGTLWDEQFF
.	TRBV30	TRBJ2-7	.	TGTGCCTGGAGTGTACGCGGAGTTTATGGGTCCTACGAGCAGTACTTC	CAWSVRGVYGSYEQYF
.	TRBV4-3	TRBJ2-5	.	TGCGCCAGCAGCCAAGCCCTCGGGGAGACCCAGTACTTC	CASSQALGETQYF
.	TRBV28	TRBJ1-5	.	TGTGCCAGCAGAGACAGGAGCAATCAGCCCCAGCATTTT	CASRDRSNQPQHF
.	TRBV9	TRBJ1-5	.	TGTGCCAGCAGCGCCTCCATAGGCAATCAGCCCCAGCATTTT	CASSASIGNQPQHF
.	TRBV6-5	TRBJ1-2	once	TGTGCCAGCAGCTTCGGACTCAACTATGGCTACACCTTC	CASSFGLNYGYTF
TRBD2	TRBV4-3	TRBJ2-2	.	TGCGCCAGCAGCCAAGAACTAGCGGACACCGGGGAGCTGTTTTTT	CASSQELADTGELFF
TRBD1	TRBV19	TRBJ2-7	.	TGTGCCAGTAGTAGACTCAGGACAGGAACCTACGAGCAGTACTTC	CASSRLRTGTYEQYF
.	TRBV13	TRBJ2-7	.	TGTGCCAGCACTTGGATCCAAGTAAACTACGAGCAGTACTTC	CASTWIQVNYEQYF
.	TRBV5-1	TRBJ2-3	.	TGCGCCAGCAGCCCACTGACTAGCACAGATACGCAGTATTTT	CASSPLTSTDTQYF
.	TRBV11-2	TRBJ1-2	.	TGTGCCAGCAGCTACGCAGGGGCTGGCTACACCTTC	CASSYAGAGYTF
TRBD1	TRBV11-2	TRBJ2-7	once	TGTGCCAGCAGCTTAGATAGGTACAGGGGGGTTTACGAGCAGTACTTC	CASSLDRYRGVYEQYF